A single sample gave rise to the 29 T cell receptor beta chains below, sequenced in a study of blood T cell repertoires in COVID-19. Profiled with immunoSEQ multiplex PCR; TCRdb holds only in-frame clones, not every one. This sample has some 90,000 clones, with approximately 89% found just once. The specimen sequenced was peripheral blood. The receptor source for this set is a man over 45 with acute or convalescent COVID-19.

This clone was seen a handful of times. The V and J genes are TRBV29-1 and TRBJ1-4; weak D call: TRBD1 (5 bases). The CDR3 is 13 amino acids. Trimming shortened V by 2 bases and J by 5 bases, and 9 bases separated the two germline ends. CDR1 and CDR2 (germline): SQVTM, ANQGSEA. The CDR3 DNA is TGCAGCGTTGAACAGGGCCTCAATGAAAAACTGTTTTTT. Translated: CSVEQGLNEKLFF.

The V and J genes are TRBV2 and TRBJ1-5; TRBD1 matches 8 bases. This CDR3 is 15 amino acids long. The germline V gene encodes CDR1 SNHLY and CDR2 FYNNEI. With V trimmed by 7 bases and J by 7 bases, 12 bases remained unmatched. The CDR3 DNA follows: TGTGCCAGCAACGAACCAGGGGGCGCGGGACAGCCCCAGCATTTT. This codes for CASNEPGGAGQPQHF.

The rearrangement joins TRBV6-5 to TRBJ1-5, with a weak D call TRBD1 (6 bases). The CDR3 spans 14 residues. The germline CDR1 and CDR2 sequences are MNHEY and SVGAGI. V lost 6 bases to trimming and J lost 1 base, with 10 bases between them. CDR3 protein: CASRGGGSNQPQHF. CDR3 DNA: TGTGCCAGCAGGGGAGGGGGGAGCAATCAGCCCCAGCATTTT.

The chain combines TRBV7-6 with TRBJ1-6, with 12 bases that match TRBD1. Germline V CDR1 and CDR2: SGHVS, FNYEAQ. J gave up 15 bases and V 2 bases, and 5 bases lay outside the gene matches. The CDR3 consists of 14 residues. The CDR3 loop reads CASSLMGQGAHLHF. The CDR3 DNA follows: TGTGCCAGCAGCTTAATGGGACAGGGGGCCCACCTCCACTTT.

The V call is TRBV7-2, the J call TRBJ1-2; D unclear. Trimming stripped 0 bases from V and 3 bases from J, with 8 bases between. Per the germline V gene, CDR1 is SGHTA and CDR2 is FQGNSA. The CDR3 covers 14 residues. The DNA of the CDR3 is TGTGCCAGCAGCTTAGCAACCCGGGACTATGGCTACACCTTC. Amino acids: CASSLATRDYGYTF.

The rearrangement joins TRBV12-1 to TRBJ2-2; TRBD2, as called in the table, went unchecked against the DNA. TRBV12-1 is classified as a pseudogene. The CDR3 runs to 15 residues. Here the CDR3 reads CASSALLAGPGELFF. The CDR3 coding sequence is TGTGCCAGCAGCGCCCTACTAGCGGGACCCGGGGAGCTGTTTTTT.

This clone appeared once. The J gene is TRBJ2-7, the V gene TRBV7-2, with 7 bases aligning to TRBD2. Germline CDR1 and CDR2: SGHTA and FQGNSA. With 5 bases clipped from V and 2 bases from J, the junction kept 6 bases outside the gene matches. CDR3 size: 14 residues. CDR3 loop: CASSPRAGAYEQYV. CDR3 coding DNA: TGTGCCAGCAGCCCCCGGGCGGGAGCCTACGAGCAGTACGTC.

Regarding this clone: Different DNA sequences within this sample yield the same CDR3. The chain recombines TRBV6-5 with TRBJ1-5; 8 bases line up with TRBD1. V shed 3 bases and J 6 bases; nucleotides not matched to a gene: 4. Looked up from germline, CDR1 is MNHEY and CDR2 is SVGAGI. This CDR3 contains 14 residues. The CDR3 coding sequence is TGTGCCAGCAGTTATACAGGACAGGGTCAGCCCCAGCATTTT. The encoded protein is CASSYTGQGQPQHF.

CDR3 nucleotides: TGTGCCAGCACCCCGAGTCGTAACTATGGCTACACCTTC. Residues: CASTPSRNYGYTF. This chain joins TRBV11-2 and TRBJ1-2; D gene ambiguous. Germline V gene lookup returns CDR1 SGHAT and CDR2 FQNNGV. V shed 7 bases and J shed 1 base, with 10 bases lying between them. This CDR3 region has 13 residues.

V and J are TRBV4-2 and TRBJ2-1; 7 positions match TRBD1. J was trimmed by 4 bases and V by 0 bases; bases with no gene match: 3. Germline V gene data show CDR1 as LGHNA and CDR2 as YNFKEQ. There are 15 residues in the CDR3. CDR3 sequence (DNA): TGTGCCAGCAGCCAAGATAGGGGGCATTACAATGAGCAGTTCTTC. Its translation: CASSQDRGHYNEQFF.

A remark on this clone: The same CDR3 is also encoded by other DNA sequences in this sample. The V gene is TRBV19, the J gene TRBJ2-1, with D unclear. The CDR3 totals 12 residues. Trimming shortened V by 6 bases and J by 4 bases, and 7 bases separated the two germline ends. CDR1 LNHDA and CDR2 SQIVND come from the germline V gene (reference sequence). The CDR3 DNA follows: TGTGCCAGTAGGGGCCCATACAATGAGCAGTTCTTC. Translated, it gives CASRGPYNEQFF.

CDR3 nucleotides: TGCGCCAGCAGTGATACCCTACTAGCGGGAGCAAAAGAGCAGTTCTTC. Translating gives CASSDTLLAGAKEQFF. The V and J genes are TRBV10-1 and TRBJ2-1; 11 nucleotides align to TRBD2. Trimming removed 3 bases from V and 10 bases from J; junction bases left unmatched: 11. The CDR3 is made up of 16 amino acids. Germline-derived CDR1 and CDR2 are WNHNN and SYGVQD (reference sequence).

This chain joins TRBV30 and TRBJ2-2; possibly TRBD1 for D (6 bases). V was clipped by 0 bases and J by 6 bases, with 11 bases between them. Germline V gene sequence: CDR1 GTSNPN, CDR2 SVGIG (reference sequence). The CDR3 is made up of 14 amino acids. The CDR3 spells CAWSVHRAAGELFF. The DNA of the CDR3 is TGTGCCTGGAGTGTACACAGGGCGGCCGGGGAGCTGTTTTTT.

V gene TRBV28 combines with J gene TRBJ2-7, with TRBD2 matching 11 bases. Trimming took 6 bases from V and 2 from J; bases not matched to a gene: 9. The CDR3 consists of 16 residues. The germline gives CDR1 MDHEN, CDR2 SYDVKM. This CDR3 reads CASRIRGSGRAYEQYF. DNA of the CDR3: TGTGCCAGCAGGATAAGAGGTAGCGGGAGGGCCTACGAGCAGTACTTC.

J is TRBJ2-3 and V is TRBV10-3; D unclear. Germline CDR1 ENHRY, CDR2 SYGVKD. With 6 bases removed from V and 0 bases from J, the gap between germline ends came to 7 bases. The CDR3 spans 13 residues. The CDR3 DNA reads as TGTGCCATCAGCGAAACTAGCACAGATACGCAGTATTTT. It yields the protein CAISETSTDTQYF.

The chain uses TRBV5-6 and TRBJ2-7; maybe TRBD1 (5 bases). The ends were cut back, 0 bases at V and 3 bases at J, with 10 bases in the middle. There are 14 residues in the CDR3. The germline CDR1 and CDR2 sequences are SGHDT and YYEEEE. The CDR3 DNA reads TGTGCCAGCAGCTTGGCAGGGTCTAACTACGAGCAGTACGTC. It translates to CASSLAGSNYEQYV.

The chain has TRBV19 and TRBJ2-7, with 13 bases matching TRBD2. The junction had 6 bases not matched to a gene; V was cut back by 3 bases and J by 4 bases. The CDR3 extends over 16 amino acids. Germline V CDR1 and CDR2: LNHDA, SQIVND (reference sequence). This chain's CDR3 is CASSIQGTSGKYEQYF. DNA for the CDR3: TGTGCCAGTAGTATTCAGGGGACTAGCGGGAAATACGAGCAGTACTTC.

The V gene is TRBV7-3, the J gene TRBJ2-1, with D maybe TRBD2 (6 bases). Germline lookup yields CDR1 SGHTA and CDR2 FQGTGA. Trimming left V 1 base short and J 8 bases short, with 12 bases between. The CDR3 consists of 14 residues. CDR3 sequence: CASSLIARRDEQFF. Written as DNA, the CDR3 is TGTGCCAGCAGCTTAATCGCCCGGAGGGATGAGCAGTTCTTC.

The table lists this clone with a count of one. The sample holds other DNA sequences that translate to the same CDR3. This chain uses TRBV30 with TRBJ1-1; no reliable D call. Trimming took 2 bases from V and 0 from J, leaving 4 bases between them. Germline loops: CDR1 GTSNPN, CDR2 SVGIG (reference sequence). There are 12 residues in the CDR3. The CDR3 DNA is TGTGCCTGGAGTCAGGTGAACACTGAAGCTTTCTTT. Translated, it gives CAWSQVNTEAFF.

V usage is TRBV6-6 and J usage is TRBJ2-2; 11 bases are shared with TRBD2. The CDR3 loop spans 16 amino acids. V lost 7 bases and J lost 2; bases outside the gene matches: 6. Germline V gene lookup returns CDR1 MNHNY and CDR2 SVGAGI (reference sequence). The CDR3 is CASTRLAGPNTGELFF. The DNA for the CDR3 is TGTGCCAGCACCCGACTAGCGGGGCCTAACACCGGGGAGCTGTTTTTT.

CDR3: CASSLSGMNTGELFF. The CDR3 bases are TGCGCCAGCAGCCTTAGCGGGATGAACACCGGGGAGCTGTTTTTT. This sequence joins TRBV5-1 and TRBJ2-2; TRBD2 matches 8 bases. The junction had 3 bases not matched to a gene; V was cut back by 4 bases and J by 1 base. The CDR3 spans 15 residues. Germline CDR1 SGHRS, CDR2 YFSETQ.

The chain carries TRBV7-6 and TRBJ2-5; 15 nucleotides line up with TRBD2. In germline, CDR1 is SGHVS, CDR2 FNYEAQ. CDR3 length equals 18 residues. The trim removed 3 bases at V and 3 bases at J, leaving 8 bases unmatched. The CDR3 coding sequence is TGTGCCAGCAGCTTGCGGAGGACTAGCGGGAGGGCGGAAGAGACCCAGTACTTC. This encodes CASSLRRTSGRAEETQYF.

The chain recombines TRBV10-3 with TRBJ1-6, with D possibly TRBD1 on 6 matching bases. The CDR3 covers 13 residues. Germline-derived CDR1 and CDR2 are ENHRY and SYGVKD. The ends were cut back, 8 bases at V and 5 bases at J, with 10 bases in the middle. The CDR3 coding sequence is TGTGCCATCCCAGGGGTCGATAATTCACCCCTCCACTTT. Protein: CAIPGVDNSPLHF.

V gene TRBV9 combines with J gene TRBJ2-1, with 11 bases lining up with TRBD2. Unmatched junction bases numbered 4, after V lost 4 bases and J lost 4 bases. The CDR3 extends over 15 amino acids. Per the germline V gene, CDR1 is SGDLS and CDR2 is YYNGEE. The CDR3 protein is CASSPRLAGYNEQFF. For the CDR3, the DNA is TGTGCCAGCAGCCCACGACTAGCGGGGTACAATGAGCAGTTCTTC.

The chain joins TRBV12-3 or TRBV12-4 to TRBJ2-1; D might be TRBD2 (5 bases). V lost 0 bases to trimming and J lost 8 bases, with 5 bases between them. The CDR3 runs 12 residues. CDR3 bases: TGTGCCAGCAGTTTAGCGGGAGATGAGCAGTTCTTC. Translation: CASSLAGDEQFF.

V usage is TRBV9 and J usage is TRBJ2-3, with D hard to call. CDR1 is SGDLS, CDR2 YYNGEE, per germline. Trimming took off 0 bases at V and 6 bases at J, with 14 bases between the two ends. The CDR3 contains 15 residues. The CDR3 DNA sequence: TGTGCCAGCAGCGTAGGAGATAGCATCCCCGATACGCAGTATTTT. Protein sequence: CASSVGDSIPDTQYF.

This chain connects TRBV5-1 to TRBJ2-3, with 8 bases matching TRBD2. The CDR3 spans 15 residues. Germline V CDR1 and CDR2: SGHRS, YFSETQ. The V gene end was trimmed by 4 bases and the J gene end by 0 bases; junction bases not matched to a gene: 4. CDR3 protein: CASSISGASTDTQYF. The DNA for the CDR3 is TGCGCCAGCAGCATTAGCGGGGCTAGCACAGATACGCAGTATTTT.

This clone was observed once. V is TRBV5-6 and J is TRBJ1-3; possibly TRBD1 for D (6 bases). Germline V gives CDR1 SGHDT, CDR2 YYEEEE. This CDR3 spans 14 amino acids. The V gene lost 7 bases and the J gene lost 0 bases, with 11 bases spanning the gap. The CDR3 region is CASRGGSSGNTIYF. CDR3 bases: TGTGCCAGCCGGGGGGGCAGCTCTGGAAACACCATATATTTT.

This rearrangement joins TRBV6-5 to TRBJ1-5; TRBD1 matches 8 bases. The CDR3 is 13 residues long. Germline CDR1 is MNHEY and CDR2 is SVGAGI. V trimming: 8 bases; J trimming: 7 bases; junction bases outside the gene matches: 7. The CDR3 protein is CASEQGAGQPQHF. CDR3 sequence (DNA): TGTGCCAGCGAGCAGGGGGCTGGACAGCCCCAGCATTTT.